This T cell receptor beta chain emerged from a study of T cell responses to AZD1222 COVID-19 vaccine. Study results and limitations: Researchers took repertoire samples only after the peak T cell response had come. Of spike-specific TCRs, nearly half reportedly target regions left unmutated in variants.

The table came from immunoSEQ multiplex PCR; TCRdb's copy has only in-frame clones and leaves some out. The table includes about 120,000 clones, around 84% detected once. About this clone itself: What it recognizes is unknown.

Germline CDR1 and CDR2: LNHDA and SQIVND (reference sequence). The V segment lost 8 bases and the J segment 8 bases; nucleotides outside the gene matches: 9. The CDR3 sequence is 14 residues long. This chain joins TRBV19 and TRBJ1-4, with 9 bases fitting TRBD1. The clonotype originates from an adult in good health. The sample consisted of peripheral blood, taken on day 0 of AZD1222 vaccination. The CDR3 DNA is TGTGCCAGTGTAAACAGGGGGCTGGAGGAAAAACTGTTTTTT. Translation gives CASVNRGLEEKLFF. Full variable domain (missing parts from reference TRBV19 and TRBJ1-4): DGGITQSPKYLFRKEGQNVTLSCEQNLNHDAMYWYRQDPGQGLRLIYYSQIVNDFQKGDIAEGYSVSREKKESFPLTVTSAQKNPTAFYLCASVNRGLEEKLFFGSGTQLSVL.